Listed below are T cell receptor beta chains from one sample, sequenced in a study of blood T cell repertoires in COVID-19. Some clones are missing from TCRdb's copy, which holds only in-frame ones; the method was immunoSEQ multiplex PCR. Of approximately 23,000 clones listed, 90% are singletons. The specimen was peripheral blood. The receptors were gathered from a man in his sixties or seventies with acute or convalescent COVID-19. Both conserved end residues are trimmed from each CDR3. Fields, in order: CDR3 protein, V gene, D gene, J gene. A D gene is named only where the DNA matches it firmly.

CDR3 protein: ATSRITGVAGGLDEQF
V gene: TRBV15
D gene: TRBD2
J gene: TRBJ2-1

CDR3 protein: ASSPAEGQPQH
V gene: TRBV5-1
D gene: -
J gene: TRBJ1-5

CDR3 protein: ASMTDGDQPQH
V gene: TRBV2
D gene: -
J gene: TRBJ1-5

CDR3 protein: SVRLGSGEKLF
V gene: TRBV29-1
D gene: -
J gene: TRBJ1-4

CDR3 protein: ASSFGFKEEY
V gene: TRBV28
D gene: -
J gene: TRBJ2-7

CDR3 protein: ASSYPMGPKH
V gene: TRBV27
D gene: -
J gene: TRBJ1-5

CDR3 protein: ARSSDSGTSAYYEQY
V gene: TRBV5-3
D gene: TRBD2
J gene: TRBJ2-7

CDR3 protein: ASSSGSGGTGELF
V gene: TRBV5-1
D gene: -
J gene: TRBJ2-2

CDR3 protein: ASTQYGAYEQY
V gene: TRBV7-9
D gene: -
J gene: TRBJ2-7

CDR3 protein: ASSVVTSGGLQF
V gene: TRBV9
D gene: TRBD2
J gene: TRBJ2-1

CDR3 protein: ASSFRVNEQF
V gene: TRBV3-1/TRBV3-2
D gene: -
J gene: TRBJ2-1

CDR3 protein: ASSSRASGGLSSYEQY
V gene: TRBV5-5
D gene: TRBD2
J gene: TRBJ2-7

CDR3 protein: ASSPLAESYGYT
V gene: TRBV18
D gene: -
J gene: TRBJ1-2

CDR3 protein: ASRAVGGYGYT
V gene: TRBV7-9
D gene: -
J gene: TRBJ1-2

CDR3 protein: ASSHRQIHGYT
V gene: TRBV12-3/TRBV12-4
D gene: -
J gene: TRBJ1-2

CDR3 protein: ASSPNPQGAGETQY
V gene: TRBV5-1
D gene: TRBD1
J gene: TRBJ2-5

CDR3 protein: ASSLVQGSGAYNSPLH
V gene: TRBV5-5
D gene: -
J gene: TRBJ1-6

CDR3 protein: ASSFGTDYEQY
V gene: TRBV27
D gene: TRBD1
J gene: TRBJ2-7

CDR3 protein: ASSSVGGLAKNIQY
V gene: TRBV6-2/TRBV6-3
D gene: -
J gene: TRBJ2-4

CDR3 protein: ASNLGVGPYEQY
V gene: TRBV19
D gene: -
J gene: TRBJ2-7

CDR3 protein: ASSQDGPGVGSPLH
V gene: TRBV4-1
D gene: -
J gene: TRBJ1-6

CDR3 protein: ASSSLGTAYNEQF
V gene: TRBV19
D gene: TRBD1
J gene: TRBJ2-1

CDR3 protein: ASSQVFAGSYGYT
V gene: TRBV3-1/TRBV3-2
D gene: -
J gene: TRBJ1-2

CDR3 protein: ASSQAPGQGGNTEAF
V gene: TRBV3-1/TRBV3-2
D gene: TRBD1
J gene: TRBJ1-1

CDR3 protein: ASSYFAGRNTEAF
V gene: TRBV6-2/TRBV6-3
D gene: -
J gene: TRBJ1-1

CDR3 protein: AWSKGAANTEAF
V gene: TRBV30
D gene: TRBD1
J gene: TRBJ1-1

CDR3 protein: ASSELPGGYEQY
V gene: TRBV2
D gene: TRBD2
J gene: TRBJ2-7

CDR3 protein: AISWRQDNEKLF
V gene: TRBV10-3
D gene: -
J gene: TRBJ1-4

CDR3 protein: ASTHQGANTEAF
V gene: TRBV28
D gene: TRBD1
J gene: TRBJ1-1

CDR3 protein: ASSHRRGTGNTIY
V gene: TRBV3-1/TRBV3-2
D gene: TRBD1
J gene: TRBJ1-3

CDR3 protein: ASSVLAESTDTQY
V gene: TRBV5-4
D gene: TRBD2
J gene: TRBJ2-3

CDR3 protein: ASSTTGTSNQPQH
V gene: TRBV19
D gene: TRBD1
J gene: TRBJ1-5